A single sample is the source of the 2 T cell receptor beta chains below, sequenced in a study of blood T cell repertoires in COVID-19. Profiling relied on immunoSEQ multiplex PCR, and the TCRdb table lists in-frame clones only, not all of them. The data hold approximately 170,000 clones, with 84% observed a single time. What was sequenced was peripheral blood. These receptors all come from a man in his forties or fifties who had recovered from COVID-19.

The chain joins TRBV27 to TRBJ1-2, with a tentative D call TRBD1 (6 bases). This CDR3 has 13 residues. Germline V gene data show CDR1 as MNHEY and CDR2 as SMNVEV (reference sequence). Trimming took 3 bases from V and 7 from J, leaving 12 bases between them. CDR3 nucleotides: TGTGCCAGCAGTTTTGGGGGCAAGGGTGGCTACACCTTC. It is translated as CASSFGGKGGYTF.

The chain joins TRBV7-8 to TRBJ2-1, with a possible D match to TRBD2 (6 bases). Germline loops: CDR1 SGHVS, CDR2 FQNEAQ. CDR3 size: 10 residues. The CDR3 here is CAVADNEQFF. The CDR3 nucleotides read TGTGCAGTAGCGGACAATGAGCAGTTCTTC.